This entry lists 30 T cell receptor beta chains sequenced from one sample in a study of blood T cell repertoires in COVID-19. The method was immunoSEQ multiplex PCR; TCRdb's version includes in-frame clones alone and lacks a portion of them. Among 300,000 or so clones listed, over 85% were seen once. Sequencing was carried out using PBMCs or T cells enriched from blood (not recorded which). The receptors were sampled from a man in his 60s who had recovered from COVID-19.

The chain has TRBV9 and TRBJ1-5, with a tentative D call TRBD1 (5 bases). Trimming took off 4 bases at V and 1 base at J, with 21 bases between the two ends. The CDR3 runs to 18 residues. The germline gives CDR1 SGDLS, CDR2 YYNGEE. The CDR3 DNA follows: TGTGCCAGCAGCCCAGAGGAGGGTCGAGGGGCAAGCAATCAGCCCCAGCATTTT. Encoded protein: CASSPEEGRGASNQPQHF.

CDR3 residues: CASSSRENYGYTF. Written as DNA, the CDR3 is TGTGCCAGCAGCTCCCGGGAAAACTATGGCTACACCTTC. The chain carries TRBV12-3 or TRBV12-4 and TRBJ1-2; no firm D call. V lost 6 bases to trimming and J lost 2 bases, with 10 bases between them. The length of the CDR3 is 13 residues.

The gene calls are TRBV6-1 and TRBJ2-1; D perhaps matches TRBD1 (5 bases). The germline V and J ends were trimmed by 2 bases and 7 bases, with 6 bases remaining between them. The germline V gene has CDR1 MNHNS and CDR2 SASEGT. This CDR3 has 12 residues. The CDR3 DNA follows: TGTGCCAGCAGTGAAAGGGGTAATGAGCAGTTCTTC. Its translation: CASSERGNEQFF.

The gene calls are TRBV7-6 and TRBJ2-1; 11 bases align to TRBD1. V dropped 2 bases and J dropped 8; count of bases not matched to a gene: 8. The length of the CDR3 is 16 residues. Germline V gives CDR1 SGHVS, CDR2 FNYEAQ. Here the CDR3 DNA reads TGTGCCAGCAGCTTACCCGGACAGGGGGCCAGGGATGAGCAGTTCTTC. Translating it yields CASSLPGQGARDEQFF.

The CDR3 loop reads CASSTGGTGSEKLFF. The CDR3 DNA sequence: TGTGCCAGCAGCACGGGGGGGACAGGGAGTGAAAAACTGTTTTTT. This chain connects TRBV9 to TRBJ1-4, with 9 bases that match TRBD1. The CDR3 is made up of 15 amino acids. V lost 4 bases and J lost 7; bases outside the gene matches: 8. Per the germline V gene, CDR1 is SGDLS and CDR2 is YYNGEE. The whole variable domain, filled in from reference TRBV9 and TRBJ1-4, reads DSGVTQTPKHLITATGQRVTLRCSPRSGDLSVYWYQQSLDQGLQFLIQYYNGEERAKGNILERFSAQQFPDLHSELNLSSLELGDSALYFCASSTGGTGSEKLFFGSGTQLSVL.

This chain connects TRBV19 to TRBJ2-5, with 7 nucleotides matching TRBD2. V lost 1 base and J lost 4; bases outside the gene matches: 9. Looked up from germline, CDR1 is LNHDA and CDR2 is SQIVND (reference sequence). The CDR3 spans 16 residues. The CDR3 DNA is TGTGCCAGTAGTATAGTCGGCGGGAGTGGGGGAGAGACCCAGTACTTC. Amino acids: CASSIVGGSGGETQYF.

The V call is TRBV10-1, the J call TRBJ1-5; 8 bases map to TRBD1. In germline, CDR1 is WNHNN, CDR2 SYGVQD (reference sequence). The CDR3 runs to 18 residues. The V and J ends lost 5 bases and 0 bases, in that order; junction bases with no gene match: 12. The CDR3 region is CASSPQGAVEYSNQPQHF. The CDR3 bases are TGCGCCAGCAGTCCGCAGGGGGCGGTGGAATATAGCAATCAGCCCCAGCATTTT.

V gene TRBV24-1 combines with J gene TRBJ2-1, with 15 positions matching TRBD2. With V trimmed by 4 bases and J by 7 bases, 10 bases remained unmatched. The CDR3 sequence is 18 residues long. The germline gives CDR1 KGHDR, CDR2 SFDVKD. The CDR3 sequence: CATSDNGLAGGALNEQFF. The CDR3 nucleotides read TGTGCCACCAGTGACAATGGACTAGCGGGAGGGGCCCTTAATGAGCAGTTCTTC.

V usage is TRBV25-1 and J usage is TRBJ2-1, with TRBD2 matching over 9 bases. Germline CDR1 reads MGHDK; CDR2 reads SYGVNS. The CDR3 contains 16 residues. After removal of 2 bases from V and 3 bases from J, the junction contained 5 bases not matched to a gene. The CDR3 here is CASSEQLAGYYNEQFF. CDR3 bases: TGTGCCAGCAGTGAACAGCTAGCGGGATACTACAATGAGCAGTTCTTC.

This CDR3 is CASRGQANYGYTF. The CDR3 DNA reads TGTGCCAGCAGGGGACAGGCTAACTATGGCTACACCTTC. The chain recombines TRBV5-8 with TRBJ1-2; TRBD1 matches at 8 bases. The CDR3 contains 13 residues. Germline CDR1 SGHTS, CDR2 YDEGEE. Trimming cost V 5 bases and J 0 bases; bases outside gene matches: 0.

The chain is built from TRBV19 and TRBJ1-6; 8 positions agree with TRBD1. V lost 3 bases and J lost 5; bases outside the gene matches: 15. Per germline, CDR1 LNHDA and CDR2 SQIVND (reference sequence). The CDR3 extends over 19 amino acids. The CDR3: CASSMGPPGGAGNNSPLHF. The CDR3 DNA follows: TGTGCCAGTAGTATGGGGCCTCCAGGGGGCGCAGGAAATAATTCACCCCTCCACTTT.

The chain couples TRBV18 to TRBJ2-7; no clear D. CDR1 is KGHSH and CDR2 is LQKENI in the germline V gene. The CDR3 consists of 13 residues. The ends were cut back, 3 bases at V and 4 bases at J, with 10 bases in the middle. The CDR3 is CASSPPSVYEQYF. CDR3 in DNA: TGTGCCAGCTCACCCCCTTCGGTTTACGAGCAGTACTTC.

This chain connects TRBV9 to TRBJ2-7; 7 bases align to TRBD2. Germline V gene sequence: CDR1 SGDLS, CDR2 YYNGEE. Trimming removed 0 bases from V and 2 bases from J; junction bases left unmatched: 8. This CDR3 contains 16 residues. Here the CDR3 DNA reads TGTGCCAGCAGCGTAGCCCCAGTAGCGGGCACCTACGAGCAGTACTTC. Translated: CASSVAPVAGTYEQYF.

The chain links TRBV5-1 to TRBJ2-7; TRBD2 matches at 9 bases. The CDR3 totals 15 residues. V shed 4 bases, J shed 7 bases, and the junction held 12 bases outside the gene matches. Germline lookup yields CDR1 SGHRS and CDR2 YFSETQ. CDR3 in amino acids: CASSLVAGVPLEQYF. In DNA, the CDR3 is TGCGCCAGCAGCCTGGTAGCGGGAGTCCCCCTGGAGCAGTACTTC.

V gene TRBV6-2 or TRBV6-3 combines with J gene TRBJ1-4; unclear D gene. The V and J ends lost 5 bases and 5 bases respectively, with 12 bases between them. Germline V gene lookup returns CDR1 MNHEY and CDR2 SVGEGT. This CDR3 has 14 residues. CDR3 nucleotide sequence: TGTGCCAGCAGTAACCTACGGGAAAATGAAAAACTGTTTTTT. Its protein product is CASSNLRENEKLFF.

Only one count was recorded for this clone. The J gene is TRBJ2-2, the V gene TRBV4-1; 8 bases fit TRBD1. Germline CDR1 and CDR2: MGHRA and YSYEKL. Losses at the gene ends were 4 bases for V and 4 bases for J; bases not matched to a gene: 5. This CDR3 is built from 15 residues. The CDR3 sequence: CASSRGTGVTGELFF. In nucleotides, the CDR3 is TGCGCCAGCAGCCGAGGGACAGGAGTCACCGGGGAGCTGTTTTTT.

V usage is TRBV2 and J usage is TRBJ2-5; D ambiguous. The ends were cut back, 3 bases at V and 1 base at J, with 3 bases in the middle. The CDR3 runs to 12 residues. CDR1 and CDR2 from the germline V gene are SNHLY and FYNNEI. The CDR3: CASSDSQETQYF. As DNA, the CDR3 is TGTGCCAGCAGTGACAGCCAAGAGACCCAGTACTTC.

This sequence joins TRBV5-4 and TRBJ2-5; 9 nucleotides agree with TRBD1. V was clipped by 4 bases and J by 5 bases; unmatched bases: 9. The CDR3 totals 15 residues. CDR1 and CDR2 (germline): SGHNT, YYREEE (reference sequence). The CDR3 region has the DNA TGTGCCAGCAGCAATACAGGGGGCGTTGTGGAGACCCAGTACTTC. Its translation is CASSNTGGVVETQYF.

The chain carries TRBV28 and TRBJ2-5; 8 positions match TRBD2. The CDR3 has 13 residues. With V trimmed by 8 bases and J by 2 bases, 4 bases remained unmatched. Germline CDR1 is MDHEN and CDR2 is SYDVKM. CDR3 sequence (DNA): TGTGCCAGCCTAAGCGGGGGTCAAGAGACCCAGTACTTC. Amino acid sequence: CASLSGGQETQYF.

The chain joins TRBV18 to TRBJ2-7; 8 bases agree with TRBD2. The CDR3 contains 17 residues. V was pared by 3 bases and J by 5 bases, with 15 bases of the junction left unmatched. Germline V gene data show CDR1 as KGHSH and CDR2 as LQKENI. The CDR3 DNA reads TGTGCCAGCTCACCTAGGACTAGCTCTAACACCCAAAACGAGCAGTACTTC. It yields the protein CASSPRTSSNTQNEQYF. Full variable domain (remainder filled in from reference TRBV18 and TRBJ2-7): NAGVMQNPRHLVRRRGQEARLRCSPMKGHSHVYWYRQLPEEGLKFMVYLQKENIIDESGMPKERFSAEFPKEGPSILRIQQVVRGDSAAYFCASSPRTSSNTQNEQYFGPGTRLTVT.

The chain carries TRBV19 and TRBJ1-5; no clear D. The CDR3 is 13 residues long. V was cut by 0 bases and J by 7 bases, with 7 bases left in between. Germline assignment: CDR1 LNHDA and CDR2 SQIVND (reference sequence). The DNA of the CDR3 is TGTGCCAGTAGTATAGACGGAGGCCAGCCCCAGCATTTT. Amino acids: CASSIDGGQPQHF.

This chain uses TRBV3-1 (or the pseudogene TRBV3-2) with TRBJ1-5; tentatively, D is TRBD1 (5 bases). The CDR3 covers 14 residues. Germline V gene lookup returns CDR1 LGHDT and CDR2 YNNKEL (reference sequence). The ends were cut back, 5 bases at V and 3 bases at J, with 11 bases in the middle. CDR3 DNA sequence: TGTGCCAGCAGCAAGGGGCTCGACAATCAGCCCCAGCATTTT. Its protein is CASSKGLDNQPQHF.

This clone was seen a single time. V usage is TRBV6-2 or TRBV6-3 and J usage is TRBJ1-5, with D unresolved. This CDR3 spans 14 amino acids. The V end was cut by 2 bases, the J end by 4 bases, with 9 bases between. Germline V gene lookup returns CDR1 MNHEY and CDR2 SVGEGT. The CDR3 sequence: CASSYMSLNQPQHF. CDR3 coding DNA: TGTGCCAGCAGTTACATGAGTCTGAATCAGCCCCAGCATTTT.

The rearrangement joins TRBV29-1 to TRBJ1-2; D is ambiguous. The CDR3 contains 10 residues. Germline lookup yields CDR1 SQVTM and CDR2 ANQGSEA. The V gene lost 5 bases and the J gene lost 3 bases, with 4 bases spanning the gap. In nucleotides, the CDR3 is TGCAGCGTTACGGACTATGGCTACACCTTC. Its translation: CSVTDYGYTF.

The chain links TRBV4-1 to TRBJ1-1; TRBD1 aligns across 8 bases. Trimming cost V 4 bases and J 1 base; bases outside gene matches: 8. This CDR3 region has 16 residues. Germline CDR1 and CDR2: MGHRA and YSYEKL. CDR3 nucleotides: TGCGCCAGCAGCCCGGGTCCCGGGACAGGGAACACTGAAGCTTTCTTT. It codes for CASSPGPGTGNTEAFF.

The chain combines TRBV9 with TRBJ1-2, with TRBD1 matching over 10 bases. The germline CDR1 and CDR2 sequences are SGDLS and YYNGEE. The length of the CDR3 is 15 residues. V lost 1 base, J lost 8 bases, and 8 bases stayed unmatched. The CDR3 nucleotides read TGTGCCAGCAGCGTATTAGGTGGGACAGGGGACGGCTACACCTTC. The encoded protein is CASSVLGGTGDGYTF.

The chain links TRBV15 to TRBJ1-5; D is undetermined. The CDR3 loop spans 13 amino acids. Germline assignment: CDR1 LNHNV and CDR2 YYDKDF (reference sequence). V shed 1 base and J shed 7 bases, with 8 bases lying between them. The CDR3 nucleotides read TGTGCCACCAGCAGAGCGGCGGAACAGCCCCAGCATTTT. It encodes CATSRAAEQPQHF.

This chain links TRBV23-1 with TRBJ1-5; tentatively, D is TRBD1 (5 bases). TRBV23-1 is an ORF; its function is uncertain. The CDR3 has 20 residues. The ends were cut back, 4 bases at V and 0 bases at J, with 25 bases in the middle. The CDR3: CASSRGVIIAFGYSNQPQHF. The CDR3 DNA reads TGCGCCAGCAGTCGGGGGGTAATTATAGCATTTGGGTATAGCAATCAGCCCCAGCATTTT.

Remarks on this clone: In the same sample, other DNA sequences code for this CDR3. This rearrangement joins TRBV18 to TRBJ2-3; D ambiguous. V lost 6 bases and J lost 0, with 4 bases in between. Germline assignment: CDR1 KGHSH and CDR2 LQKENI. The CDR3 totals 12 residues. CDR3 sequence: CASSSSTDTQYF. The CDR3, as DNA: TGTGCCAGCTCCTCTAGCACAGATACGCAGTATTTT.

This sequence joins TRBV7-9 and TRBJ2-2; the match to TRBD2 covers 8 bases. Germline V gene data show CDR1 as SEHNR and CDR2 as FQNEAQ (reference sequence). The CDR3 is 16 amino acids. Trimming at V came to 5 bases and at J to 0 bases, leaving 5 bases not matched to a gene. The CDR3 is CASSRFSGTNTGELFF. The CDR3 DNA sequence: TGTGCCAGCAGCCGCTTTAGCGGGACGAACACCGGGGAGCTGTTTTTT.